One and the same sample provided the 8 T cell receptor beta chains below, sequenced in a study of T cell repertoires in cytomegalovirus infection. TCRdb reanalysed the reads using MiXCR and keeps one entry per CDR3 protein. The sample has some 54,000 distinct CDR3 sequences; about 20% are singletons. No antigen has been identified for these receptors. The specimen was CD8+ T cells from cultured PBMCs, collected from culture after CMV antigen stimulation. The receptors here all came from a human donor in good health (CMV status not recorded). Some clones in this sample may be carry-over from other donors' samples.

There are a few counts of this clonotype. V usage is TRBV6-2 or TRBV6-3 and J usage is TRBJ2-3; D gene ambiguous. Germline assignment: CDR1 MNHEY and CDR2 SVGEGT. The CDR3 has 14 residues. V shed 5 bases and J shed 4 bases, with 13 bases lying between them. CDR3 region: CASSLGVGSDTQYF. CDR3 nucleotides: TGTGCCAGCAGTCTGGGTGTCGGATCAGATACGCAGTATTTT.

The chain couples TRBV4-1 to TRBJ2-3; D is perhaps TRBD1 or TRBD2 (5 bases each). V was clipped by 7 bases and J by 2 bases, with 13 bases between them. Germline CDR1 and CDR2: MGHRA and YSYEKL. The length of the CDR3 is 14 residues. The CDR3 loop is CASKSEGSTDTQYF. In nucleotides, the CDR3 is TGCGCCAGCAAATCCGAGGGGTCCACAGATACGCAGTATTTT.

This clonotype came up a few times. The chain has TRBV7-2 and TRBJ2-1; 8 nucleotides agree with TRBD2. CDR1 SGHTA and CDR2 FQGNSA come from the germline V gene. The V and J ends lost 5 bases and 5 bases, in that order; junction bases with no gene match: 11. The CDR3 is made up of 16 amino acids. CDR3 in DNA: TGTGCCAGCAGCCCTAGGTCGGGACTAGTTAACAATGAGCAGTTCTTC. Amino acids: CASSPRSGLVNNEQFF.

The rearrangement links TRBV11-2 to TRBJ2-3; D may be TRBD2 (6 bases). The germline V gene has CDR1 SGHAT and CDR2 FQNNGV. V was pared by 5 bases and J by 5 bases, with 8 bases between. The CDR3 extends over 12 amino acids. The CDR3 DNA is TGTGCCAGCAGCATCGGGGGAGATACGCAGTATTTT. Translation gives CASSIGGDTQYF. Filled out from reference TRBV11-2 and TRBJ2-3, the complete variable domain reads EAGVAQSPRYKIIEKRQSVAFWCNPISGHATLYWYQQILGQGPKLLIQFQNNGVVDDSQLPKDRFSAERLKGVDSTLKIQPAKLEDSAVYLCASSIGGDTQYFGPGTRLTVL.

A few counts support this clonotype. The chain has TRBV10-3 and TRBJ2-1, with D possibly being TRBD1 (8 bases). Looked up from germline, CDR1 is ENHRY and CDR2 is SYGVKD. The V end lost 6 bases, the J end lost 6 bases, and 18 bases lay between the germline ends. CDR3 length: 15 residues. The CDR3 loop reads CAISETGEGRNEQFF. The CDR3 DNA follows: TGTGCCATCAGCGAGACAGGGGAGGGTCGCAATGAGCAGTTCTTC.

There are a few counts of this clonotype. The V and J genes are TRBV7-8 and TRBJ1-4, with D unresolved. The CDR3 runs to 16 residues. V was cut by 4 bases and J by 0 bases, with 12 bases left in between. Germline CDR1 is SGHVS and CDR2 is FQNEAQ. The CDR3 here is CASSSGGVATNEKLFF. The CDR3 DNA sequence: TGTGCCAGCAGCTCCGGAGGTGTAGCAACTAATGAAAAACTGTTTTTT. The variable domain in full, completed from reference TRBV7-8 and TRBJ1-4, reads GAGVSQSPRYKVAKRGQDVALRCDPISGHVSLFWYQQALGQGPEFLTYFQNEAQLDKSGLPSDRFFAERPEGSVSTLKIQRTQQEDSAVYLCASSSGGVATNEKLFFGSGTQLSVL.

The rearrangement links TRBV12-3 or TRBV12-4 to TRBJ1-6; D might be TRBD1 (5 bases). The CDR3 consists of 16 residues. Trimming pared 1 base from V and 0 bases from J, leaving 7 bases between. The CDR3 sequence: CASSLEGTSYNSPLHF. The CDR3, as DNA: TGTGCCAGCAGTTTAGAAGGGACCTCCTATAATTCACCCCTCCACTTT.

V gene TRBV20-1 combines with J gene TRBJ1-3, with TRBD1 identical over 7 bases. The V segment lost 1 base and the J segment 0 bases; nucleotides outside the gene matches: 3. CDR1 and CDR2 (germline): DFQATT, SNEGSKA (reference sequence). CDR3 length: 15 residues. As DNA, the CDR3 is TGCAGTGCTAGAGGAGGGACAGACTCTGGAAACACCATATATTTT. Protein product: CSARGGTDSGNTIYF.